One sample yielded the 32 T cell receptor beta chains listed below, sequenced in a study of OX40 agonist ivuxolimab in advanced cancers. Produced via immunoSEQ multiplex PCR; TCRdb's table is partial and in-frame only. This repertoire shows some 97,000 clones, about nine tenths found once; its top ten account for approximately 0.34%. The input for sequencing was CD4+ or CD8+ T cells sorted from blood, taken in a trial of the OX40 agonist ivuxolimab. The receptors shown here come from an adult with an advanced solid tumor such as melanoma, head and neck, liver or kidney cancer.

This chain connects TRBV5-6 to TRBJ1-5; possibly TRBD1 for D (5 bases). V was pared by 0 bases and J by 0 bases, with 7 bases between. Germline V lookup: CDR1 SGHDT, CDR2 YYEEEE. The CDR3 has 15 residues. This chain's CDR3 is CASSLGGLSNQPQHF. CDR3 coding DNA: TGTGCCAGCAGCTTGGGGGGACTTAGCAATCAGCCCCAGCATTTT.

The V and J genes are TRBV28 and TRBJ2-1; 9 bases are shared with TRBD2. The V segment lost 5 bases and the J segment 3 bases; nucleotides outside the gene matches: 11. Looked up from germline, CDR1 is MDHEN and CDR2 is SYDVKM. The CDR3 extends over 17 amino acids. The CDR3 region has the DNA TGTGCCAGCAGTCCCCCCGCGGGACTAGCTGGCTACAATGAGCAGTTCTTC. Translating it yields CASSPPAGLAGYNEQFF.

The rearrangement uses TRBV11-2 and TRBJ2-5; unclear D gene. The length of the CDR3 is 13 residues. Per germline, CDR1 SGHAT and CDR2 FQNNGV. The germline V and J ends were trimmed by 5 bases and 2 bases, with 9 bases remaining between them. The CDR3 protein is CASSTGPQETQYF. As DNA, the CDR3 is TGTGCCAGCAGCACCGGACCACAAGAGACCCAGTACTTC.

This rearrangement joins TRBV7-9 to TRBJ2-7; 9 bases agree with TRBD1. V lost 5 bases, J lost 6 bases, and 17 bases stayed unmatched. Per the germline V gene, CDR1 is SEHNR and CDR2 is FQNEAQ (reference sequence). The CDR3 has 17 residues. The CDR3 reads CASSTPGGNRGHFEQYF. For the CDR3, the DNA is TGTGCCAGCAGCACTCCCGGGGGGAACAGGGGGCACTTCGAGCAGTACTTC.

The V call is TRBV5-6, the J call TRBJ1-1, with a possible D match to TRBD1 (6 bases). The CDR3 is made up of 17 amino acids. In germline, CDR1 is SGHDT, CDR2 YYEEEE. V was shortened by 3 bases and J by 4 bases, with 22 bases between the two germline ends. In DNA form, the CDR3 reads TGTGCCAGCAGCTGGGGGCATTTGGTGTCTCGATCCACTGAAGCTTTCTTT. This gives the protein CASSWGHLVSRSTEAFF.

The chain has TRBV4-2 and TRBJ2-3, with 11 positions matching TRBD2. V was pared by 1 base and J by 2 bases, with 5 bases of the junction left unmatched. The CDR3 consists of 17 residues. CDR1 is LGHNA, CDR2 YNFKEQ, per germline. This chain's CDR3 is CASSQVSLAGDTDTQYF. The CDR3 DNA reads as TGTGCCAGCAGCCAAGTATCACTAGCGGGAGACACAGATACGCAGTATTTT.

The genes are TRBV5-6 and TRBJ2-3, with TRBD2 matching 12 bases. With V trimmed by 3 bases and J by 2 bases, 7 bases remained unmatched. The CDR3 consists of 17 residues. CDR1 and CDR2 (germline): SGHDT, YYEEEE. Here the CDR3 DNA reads TGTGCCAGCAGCTCTAGGACTAGCGGGAAGGTCACAGATACGCAGTATTTT. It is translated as CASSSRTSGKVTDTQYF.

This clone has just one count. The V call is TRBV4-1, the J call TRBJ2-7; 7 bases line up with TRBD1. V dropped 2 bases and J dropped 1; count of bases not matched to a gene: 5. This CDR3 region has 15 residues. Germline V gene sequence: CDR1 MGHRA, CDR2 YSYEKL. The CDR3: CASSQSRTGSYEQYF. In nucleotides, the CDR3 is TGCGCCAGCAGCCAATCCAGGACAGGTTCCTACGAGCAGTACTTC.

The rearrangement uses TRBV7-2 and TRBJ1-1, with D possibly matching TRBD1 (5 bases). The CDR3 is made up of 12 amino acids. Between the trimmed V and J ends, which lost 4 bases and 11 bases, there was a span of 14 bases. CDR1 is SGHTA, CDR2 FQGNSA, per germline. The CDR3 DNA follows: TGTGCCAGCAGCTCCGAGAGGGGAGAGGCTTTCTTT. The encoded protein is CASSSERGEAFF.

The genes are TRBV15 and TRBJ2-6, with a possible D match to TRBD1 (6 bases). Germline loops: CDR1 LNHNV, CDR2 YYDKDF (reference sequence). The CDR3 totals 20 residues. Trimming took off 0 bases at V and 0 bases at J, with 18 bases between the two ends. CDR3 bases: TGTGCCACCAGCAGAGATCGCGGACAGAGAGATAACTCTGGGGCCAACGTCCTGACTTTC. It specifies CATSRDRGQRDNSGANVLTF. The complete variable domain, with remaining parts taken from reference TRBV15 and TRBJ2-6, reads DAMVIQNPRYQVTQFGKPVTLSCSQTLNHNVMYWYQQKSSQAPKLLFHYYDKDFNNEADTPDNFQSRRPNTSFCFLDIRSPGLGDTAMYLCATSRDRGQRDNSGANVLTFGAGSRLTVL.

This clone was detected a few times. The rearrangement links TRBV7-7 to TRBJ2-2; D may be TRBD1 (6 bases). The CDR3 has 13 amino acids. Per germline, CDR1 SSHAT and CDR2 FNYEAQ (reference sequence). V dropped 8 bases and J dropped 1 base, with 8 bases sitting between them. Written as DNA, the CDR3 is TGTGCCAGCCTACAGGGGAACACCGGGGAGCTGTTTTTT. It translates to CASLQGNTGELFF.

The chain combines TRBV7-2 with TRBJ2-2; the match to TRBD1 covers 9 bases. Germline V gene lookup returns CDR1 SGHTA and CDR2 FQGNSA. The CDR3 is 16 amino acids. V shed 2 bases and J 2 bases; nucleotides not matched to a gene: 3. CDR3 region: CASSLMGQGNTGELFF. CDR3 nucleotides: TGTGCCAGCAGCTTAATGGGACAGGGCAACACCGGGGAGCTGTTTTTT. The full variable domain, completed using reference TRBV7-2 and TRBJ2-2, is GAGVSQSPSNKVTEKGKDVELRCDPISGHTALYWYRQSLGQGLEFLIYFQGNSAPDKSGLPSDRFSAERTGGSVSTLTIQRTQQEDSAVYLCASSLMGQGNTGELFFGEGSRLTVL.

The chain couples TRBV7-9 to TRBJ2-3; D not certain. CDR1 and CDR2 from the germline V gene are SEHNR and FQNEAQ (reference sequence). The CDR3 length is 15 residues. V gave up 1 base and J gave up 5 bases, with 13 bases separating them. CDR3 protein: CASSLGVTPGDTQYF. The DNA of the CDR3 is TGTGCCAGCAGCTTAGGGGTGACCCCGGGAGATACGCAGTATTTT.

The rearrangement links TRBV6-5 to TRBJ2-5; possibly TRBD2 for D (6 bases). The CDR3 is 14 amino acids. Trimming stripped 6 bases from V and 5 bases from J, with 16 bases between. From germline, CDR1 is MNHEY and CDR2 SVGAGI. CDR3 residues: CASRLRPAGETQYF. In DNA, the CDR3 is TGTGCCAGCAGACTCAGACCTGCGGGGGAGACCCAGTACTTC.

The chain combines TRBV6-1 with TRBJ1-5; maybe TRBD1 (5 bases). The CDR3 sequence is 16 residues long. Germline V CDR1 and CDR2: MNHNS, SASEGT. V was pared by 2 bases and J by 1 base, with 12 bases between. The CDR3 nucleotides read TGTGCCAGCAGTGAACGCCTAGGGGCCAGCAATCAGCCCCAGCATTTT. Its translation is CASSERLGASNQPQHF.

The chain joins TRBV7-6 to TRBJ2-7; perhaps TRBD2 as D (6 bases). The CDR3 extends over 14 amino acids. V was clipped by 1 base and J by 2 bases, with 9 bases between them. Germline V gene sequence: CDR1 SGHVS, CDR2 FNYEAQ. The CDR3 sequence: CASSLGGTAYEQYF. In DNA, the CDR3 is TGTGCCAGCAGCTTAGGCGGGACTGCCTACGAGCAGTACTTC. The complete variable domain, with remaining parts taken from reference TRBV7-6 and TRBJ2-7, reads GAGVSQSPRYKVTKRGQDVALRCDPISGHVSLYWYRQALGQGPEFLTYFNYEAQQDKSGLPNDRFSAERPEGSISTLTIQRTEQRDSAMYRCASSLGGTAYEQYFGPGTRLTVT.

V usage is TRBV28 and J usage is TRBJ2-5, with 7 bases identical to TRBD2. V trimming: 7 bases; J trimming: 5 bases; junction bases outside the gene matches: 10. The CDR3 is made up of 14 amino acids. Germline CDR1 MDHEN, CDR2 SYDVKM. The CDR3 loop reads CASIGGTFGETQYF. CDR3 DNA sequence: TGTGCCAGCATCGGGGGGACGTTCGGTGAGACCCAGTACTTC.

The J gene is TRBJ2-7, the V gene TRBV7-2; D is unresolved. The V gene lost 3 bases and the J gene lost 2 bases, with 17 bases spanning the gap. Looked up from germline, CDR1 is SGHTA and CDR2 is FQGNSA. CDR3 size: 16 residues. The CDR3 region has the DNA TGTGCCAGCAGCTTTTTACTGGCGGCAGCGCCCTACGAGCAGTACTTC. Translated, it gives CASSFLLAAAPYEQYF.

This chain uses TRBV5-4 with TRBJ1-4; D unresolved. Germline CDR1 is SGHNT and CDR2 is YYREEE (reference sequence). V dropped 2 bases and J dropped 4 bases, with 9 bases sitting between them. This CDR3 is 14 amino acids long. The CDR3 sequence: CASSLGTVNEKLFF. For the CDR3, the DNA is TGTGCCAGCAGCTTAGGTACAGTTAATGAAAAACTGTTTTTT.

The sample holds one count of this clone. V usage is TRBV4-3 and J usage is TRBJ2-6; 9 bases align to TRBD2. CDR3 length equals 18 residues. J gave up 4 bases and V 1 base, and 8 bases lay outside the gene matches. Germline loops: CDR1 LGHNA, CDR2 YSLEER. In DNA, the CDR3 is TGCGCCAGCAGCCAAGCGGCGGGAGGGAGGTCGGGGGCCAACGTCCTGACTTTC. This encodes CASSQAAGGRSGANVLTF.

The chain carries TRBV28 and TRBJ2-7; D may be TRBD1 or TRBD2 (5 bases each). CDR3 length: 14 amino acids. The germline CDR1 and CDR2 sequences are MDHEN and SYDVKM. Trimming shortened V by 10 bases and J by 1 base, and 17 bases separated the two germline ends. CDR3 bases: TGTGCCACCCAGCCGGGACCAACATCCTACGAGCAGTACTTC. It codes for CATQPGPTSYEQYF.

Here the CDR3 DNA reads TGTGCCAGCTCTCCCTTAGATATGACAGGATCCTTCTCCTACGAGCAGTACTTC. This gives the protein CASSPLDMTGSFSYEQYF. The chain carries TRBV18 and TRBJ2-7; D perhaps matches TRBD1 (6 bases). Trimming left V 6 bases short and J 0 bases short, with 24 bases between. The CDR3 covers 18 residues. Germline V lookup: CDR1 KGHSH, CDR2 LQKENI.

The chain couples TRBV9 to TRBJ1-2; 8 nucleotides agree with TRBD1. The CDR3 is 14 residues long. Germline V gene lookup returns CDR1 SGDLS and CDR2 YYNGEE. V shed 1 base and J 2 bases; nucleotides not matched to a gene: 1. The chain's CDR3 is CASSVRTGNYGYTF. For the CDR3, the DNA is TGTGCCAGCAGCGTACGGACAGGGAACTATGGCTACACCTTC.

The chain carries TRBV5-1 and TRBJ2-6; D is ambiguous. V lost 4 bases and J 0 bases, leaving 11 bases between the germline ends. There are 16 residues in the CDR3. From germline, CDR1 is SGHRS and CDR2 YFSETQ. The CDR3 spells CASSPGLTSGANVLTF. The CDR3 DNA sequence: TGCGCCAGCAGCCCGGGCTTAACCTCTGGGGCCAACGTCCTGACTTTC. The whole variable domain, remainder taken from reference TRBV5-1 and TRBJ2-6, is KAGVTQTPRYLIKTRGQQVTLSCSPISGHRSVSWYQQTPGQGLQFLFEYFSETQRNKGNFPGRFSGRQFSNSRSEMNVSTLELGDSALYLCASSPGLTSGANVLTFGAGSRLTVL.

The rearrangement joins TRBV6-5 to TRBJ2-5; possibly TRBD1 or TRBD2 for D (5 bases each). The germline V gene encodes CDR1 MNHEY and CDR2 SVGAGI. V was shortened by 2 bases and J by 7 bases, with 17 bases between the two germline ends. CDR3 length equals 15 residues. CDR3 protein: CASSYEAGAQGTQYF. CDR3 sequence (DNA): TGTGCCAGCAGTTACGAGGCGGGTGCTCAGGGGACCCAGTACTTC.

CDR3 residues: CASSVDGGRYEQYF. The DNA for the CDR3 is TGTGCCAGCAGCGTAGATGGGGGCAGGTACGAGCAGTACTTC. This chain connects TRBV9 to TRBJ2-7; D perhaps matches TRBD1 (6 bases). Trimming pared 0 bases from V and 4 bases from J, leaving 11 bases between. This CDR3 contains 14 residues. Germline CDR1 is SGDLS and CDR2 is YYNGEE.

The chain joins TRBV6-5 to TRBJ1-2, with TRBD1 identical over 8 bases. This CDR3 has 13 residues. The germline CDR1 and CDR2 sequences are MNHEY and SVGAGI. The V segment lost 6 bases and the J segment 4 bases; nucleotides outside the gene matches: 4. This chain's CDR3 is CASSPGQVYGYTF. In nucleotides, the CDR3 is TGTGCCAGCAGCCCGGGACAGGTCTATGGCTACACCTTC.

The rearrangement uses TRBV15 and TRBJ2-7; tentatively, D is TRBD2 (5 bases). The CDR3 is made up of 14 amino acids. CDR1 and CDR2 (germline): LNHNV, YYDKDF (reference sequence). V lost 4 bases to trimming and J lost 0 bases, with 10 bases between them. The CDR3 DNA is TGTGCCACCAGCAAGTCTGGGAGCTCCTACGAGCAGTACTTC. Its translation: CATSKSGSSYEQYF.

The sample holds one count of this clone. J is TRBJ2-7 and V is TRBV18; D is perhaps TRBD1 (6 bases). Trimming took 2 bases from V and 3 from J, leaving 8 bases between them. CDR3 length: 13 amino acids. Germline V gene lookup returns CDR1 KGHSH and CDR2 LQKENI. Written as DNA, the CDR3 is TGTGCCAGCTCACCAGGGACAAACTACGAGCAGTACTTC. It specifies CASSPGTNYEQYF.

The CDR3 DNA follows: TGTGCCAGCAGTCTCCTAGCGGACTCCTACGAGCAGTACTTC. Its protein is CASSLLADSYEQYF. This rearrangement joins TRBV6-6 to TRBJ2-5; TRBD2 aligns across 7 bases. The last part of the DNA fits TRBJ2-7 better; the J call may be wrong. This CDR3 contains 14 residues. The germline V gene has CDR1 MNHNY and CDR2 SVGAGI (reference sequence).

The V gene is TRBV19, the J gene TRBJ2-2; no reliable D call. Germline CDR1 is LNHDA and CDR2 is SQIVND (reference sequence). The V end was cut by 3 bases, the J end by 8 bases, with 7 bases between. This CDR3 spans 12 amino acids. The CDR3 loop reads CASSMGRGELFF. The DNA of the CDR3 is TGTGCCAGTAGTATGGGTAGAGGGGAGCTGTTTTTT.

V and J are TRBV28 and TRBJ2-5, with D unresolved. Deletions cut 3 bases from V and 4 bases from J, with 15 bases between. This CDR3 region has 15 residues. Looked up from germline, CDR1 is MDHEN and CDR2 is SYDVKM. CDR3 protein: CASSLSGARGETQYF. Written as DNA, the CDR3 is TGTGCCAGCAGTTTGTCAGGAGCACGAGGAGAGACCCAGTACTTC.